The 16 T cell receptor beta chains presented below share a single source sample, sequenced in a study of blood T cells in healthy people across ages. The authors ran a second PCR of roughly 6 to 12 cycles using a sample-barcoded 5' primer and a J-beta primer mix. One entry per CDR3 protein results from TCRdb running MiXCR on the 5' RACE reads. The sample lists about 730,000 distinct CDR3 sequences, roughly two fifths occurring once. The specimen sequenced was blood. These receptors were obtained from a woman in her sixties or seventies in good health.

The CDR3 region has the DNA TGTGCCAGCAGCTTAGAACAGTACTACGAGCAGTACTTC. Amino acids: CASSLEQYYEQYF. The V gene is TRBV7-9, the J gene TRBJ2-4; D call uncertain. The DNA end favors TRBJ2-7, so the J call may be wrong. Germline V gives CDR1 SEHNR, CDR2 FQNEAQ (reference sequence). The CDR3 has 13 residues.

The V and J genes are TRBV12-3 or TRBV12-4 and TRBJ1-5; TRBD1 agrees at 8 bases. The CDR3 runs to 15 residues. The ends lost 6 bases at V and 4 bases at J; junction bases unmatched: 8. CDR3 sequence (DNA): TGTGCCAGCAGCCATGGACAGGGACTTAATCAGCCCCAGCATTTT. Its translation: CASSHGQGLNQPQHF.

This clonotype has ten or more counts. This sequence joins TRBV5-1 and TRBJ2-1, with 10 bases aligning to TRBD2. V lost 3 bases, J lost 9 bases, and 6 bases stayed unmatched. This CDR3 region has 14 residues. CDR1 SGHRS and CDR2 YFSETQ come from the germline V gene. CDR3 coding DNA: TGCGCCAGCAGCTACGGGACTAGCGAGGCTGAGCAGTTCTTC. The encoded protein is CASSYGTSEAEQFF. The full variable domain, rest sourced from reference TRBV5-1 and TRBJ2-1, is KAGVTQTPRYLIKTRGQQVTLSCSPISGHRSVSWYQQTPGQGLQFLFEYFSETQRNKGNFPGRFSGRQFSNSRSEMNVSTLELGDSALYLCASSYGTSEAEQFFGPGTRLTVL.

In DNA, the CDR3 is TGTGCCAGCAGCTCTACATCACAGGGAAACTATGGCTACACCTTC. Translation gives CASSSTSQGNYGYTF. The chain is built from TRBV7-3 and TRBJ1-2; D is perhaps TRBD1 (6 bases). The CDR3 sequence is 15 residues long. Germline CDR1 and CDR2: SGHTA and FQGTGA. Deletions cut 4 bases from V and 2 bases from J, with 14 bases between.

This clonotype was seen only a few times. V is TRBV20-1 and J is TRBJ2-7, with D uncertain. V was trimmed by 4 bases and J by 0 bases, leaving 10 bases between them. The germline gives CDR1 DFQATT, CDR2 SNEGSKA (reference sequence). The CDR3 covers 13 residues. The CDR3 loop is CSAKAPTSYEQYF. For the CDR3, the DNA is TGCAGTGCTAAGGCCCCTACCTCCTACGAGCAGTACTTC.

The V call is TRBV4-2, the J call TRBJ2-1; D may be TRBD2 (5 bases). CDR1 is LGHNA and CDR2 is YNFKEQ in the germline V gene. V lost 5 bases, J lost 6 bases, and 20 bases lay in between. The CDR3 is 16 amino acids. The CDR3 is CASSATTRSGVNEQFF. The CDR3 nucleotides are TGTGCCAGCAGCGCAACCACTAGGTCTGGGGTCAATGAGCAGTTCTTC.

This clonotype has only a few counts. The chain combines TRBV20-1 with TRBJ2-7, with D unclear. CDR3 length: 10 residues. Trimming stripped 3 bases from V and 0 bases from J, with 0 bases between. The germline V gene has CDR1 DFQATT and CDR2 SNEGSKA (reference sequence). The CDR3 is CSASSYEQYF. The DNA for the CDR3 is TGCAGTGCTAGCTCCTACGAGCAGTACTTC.

This clonotype appeared a few times. This chain's CDR3 is CSASSGGGTDTQYF. In DNA, the CDR3 is TGCAGTGCGTCTAGCGGAGGGGGCACAGATACGCAGTATTTT. V gene TRBV20-1 combines with J gene TRBJ2-3; 7 bases line up with TRBD2. Germline V gene sequence: CDR1 DFQATT, CDR2 SNEGSKA (reference sequence). Germline trimming cut 6 bases from V and 1 base from J; bases unmatched to any gene: 7. The CDR3 covers 14 residues.

CDR3 bases: TGTGCCAGCAAAAAGGAGGGATCGGTGGGTGAGCAGTACTTC. It translates to CASKKEGSVGEQYF. The chain is built from TRBV12-3 or TRBV12-4 and TRBJ2-5, with D tentatively TRBD2 (6 bases). Trimming cost V 7 bases and J 11 bases, with 23 bases left between them. There are 14 residues in the CDR3.

V gene TRBV20-1 combines with J gene TRBJ2-3; no definite D call. Germline lookup yields CDR1 DFQATT and CDR2 SNEGSKA (reference sequence). V was pared by 5 bases and J by 7 bases, with 16 bases between. This CDR3 is 13 amino acids long. CDR3: CSAAPGHPYTQYF. The CDR3, as DNA: TGCAGTGCTGCCCCCGGGCACCCCTATACGCAGTATTTT.

The chain carries TRBV5-1 and TRBJ1-1, with D perhaps matching TRBD1 (6 bases). The length of the CDR3 is 14 residues. With 4 bases removed from V and 1 base from J, the gap between germline ends came to 11 bases. The germline V gene has CDR1 SGHRS and CDR2 YFSETQ. CDR3 amino acids: CASSPGVENTEAFF. The CDR3 DNA is TGCGCCAGCAGCCCAGGGGTTGAGAACACTGAAGCTTTCTTT.

Turning to this clonotype: The CDR3 carries no conserved terminal phenylalanine or tryptophan, so it likely arises from a read error. The V call is TRBV10-3, the J call TRBJ2-1, with 8 nucleotides matching TRBD2. Germline V gives CDR1 ENHRY, CDR2 SYGVKD. V shed 10 bases, J shed 5 bases, and the junction held 10 bases outside the gene matches. This CDR3 is built from 14 residues. Here the CDR3 reads CATNTLAGNNEQFL. The DNA for the CDR3 is TGTGCCACCAATACCCTAGCGGGTAACAATGAGCAGTTCTTG.

This clonotype was seen only once. The V gene is TRBV6-5, the J gene TRBJ2-1; no clear D. V gave up 0 bases and J gave up 10 bases, with 10 bases separating them. Per germline, CDR1 MNHEY and CDR2 SVGAGI. This CDR3 has 13 amino acids. CDR3: CASSYSSWVEQFF. In nucleotides, the CDR3 is TGTGCCAGCAGTTACTCGTCGTGGGTAGAGCAGTTCTTC.

J is TRBJ2-3 and V is TRBV28; 7 bases align to TRBD2. CDR1 is MDHEN, CDR2 SYDVKM, per germline. CDR3 length equals 15 residues. With V trimmed by 7 bases and J by 1 base, 8 bases remained unmatched. The CDR3 sequence is CASTLGGQGTDTQYF. CDR3 nucleotide sequence: TGTGCCAGCACCCTGGGAGGGCAAGGCACAGATACGCAGTATTTT.

The table lists this clonotype with a few counts. The chain uses TRBV6-2 or TRBV6-3 and TRBJ2-3, with 9 bases aligning to TRBD2. The V and J ends lost 6 bases and 5 bases, in that order; junction bases with no gene match: 6. The CDR3 sequence is 14 residues long. Germline CDR1 reads MNHEY; CDR2 reads SVGEGT. The chain's CDR3 is CASSPPTSGDTQYF. DNA for the CDR3: TGTGCCAGCAGCCCTCCGACTAGCGGAGATACGCAGTATTTT.

The chain links TRBV15 to TRBJ2-5; unclear D gene. Trimming took 0 bases from V and 5 from J, leaving 7 bases between them. CDR3 length equals 13 residues. CDR1 is LNHNV and CDR2 is YYDKDF in the germline V gene (reference sequence). The CDR3 region has the DNA TGTGCCACCAGCAGAGAGGTTTCCGAGACCCAGTACTTC. Translated: CATSREVSETQYF.